This TCR beta chain came from a study of blood T cell repertoires in COVID-19 (dated by TCRdb to the early 2020s). Turning to the overall study: Collaborator samples came from the United States, Italy and Spain and covered acute and convalescent phases of COVID-19. The prospective study material was composed of cDNA or gDNA derived from T cells, B-cell-depleted T cells, or PBMCs. Deeply sampled blood TCRbeta repertoires from subjects exposed to, actively infected with, or recovered from COVID-19 were included in the dataset. A freely available public database, intended as a resource for researchers studying the immune response to SARS-CoV-2, is where the repertoires were released. The samples were drawn from two sources: the first 160 participants of the ongoing ImmuneRACE study, and over 1,000 subjects contributed by 6 global collaborators. The sample metadata nearly always contained a de-identified subject ID, COVID-19 status, age in years and sex. Where HLA class I and class II types were available, the types were taken from metadata supplied by the sample provider, not from assay-based typing. Beyond this particular receptor, the publication reports: How much clinical and demographic metadata was included differed by source and by participant, and the metadata was provided uncurated.

A word on this clone: Which antigen it targets is not known. Per-base quality was not reported, and no clone a single base away is much larger than it.

Each collaborating institution followed its own protocols to collect whole blood in K2EDTA tubes. For TCRbeta analysis, collaborators shipped samples as frozen whole blood, isolated PBMCs, or DNA extracted from either of those sample types. TCRbeta CDR3 regions were amplified from genomic DNA using the immunoSEQ Assay, a bias-controlled multiplex PCR. In the paper's pipeline: The number of nucleated cells in each sample was estimated by amplification of reference gene primers within the assay. To quantify the absolute abundance of each unique TCRbeta CDR3 rearrangement, sequence reads were collapsed and filtered. Productive Simpson clonality was computed per sample as the square root of Simpson's diversity index over productive rearrangements. In TCRdb, the immuneACCESS table is reduced to in-frame sequences with V and J assigned. These tables do not hold every clone; where another copy was compared, an unresolved V gene accounts for under half, and the others remain unexplained. The D gene and trimming were derived from the DNA, and the V and J assignments and clone size from that table. Counted in this sample were under 50,000 clones; 80% to 90% of them appeared once. The top ten constitute roughly a sixth of the sample.

V is pared back by 0 bases and J by 0 bases, with 9 bases lying between the germline termini. The CDR3 holds 15 amino acids from the cysteine to the phenylalanine. The entry retains the CDR3 DNA only, 45 bases that are in frame from base 1. The germline V gene (reference sequence) specifies MNHEY as CDR1 and SMNVEV as CDR2. Specimen: peripheral blood. Recombination connected TRBV27 to TRBJ2-7; a confident D gene designation cannot be given. The source of this sequence is a man between 65 and 85 years old with active COVID-19. Here the CDR3 is given as CASSLSVTVSYEQYF. The nucleotides are TGTGCCAGCAGTTTATCGGTAACAGTCTCCTACGAGCAGTACTTC.